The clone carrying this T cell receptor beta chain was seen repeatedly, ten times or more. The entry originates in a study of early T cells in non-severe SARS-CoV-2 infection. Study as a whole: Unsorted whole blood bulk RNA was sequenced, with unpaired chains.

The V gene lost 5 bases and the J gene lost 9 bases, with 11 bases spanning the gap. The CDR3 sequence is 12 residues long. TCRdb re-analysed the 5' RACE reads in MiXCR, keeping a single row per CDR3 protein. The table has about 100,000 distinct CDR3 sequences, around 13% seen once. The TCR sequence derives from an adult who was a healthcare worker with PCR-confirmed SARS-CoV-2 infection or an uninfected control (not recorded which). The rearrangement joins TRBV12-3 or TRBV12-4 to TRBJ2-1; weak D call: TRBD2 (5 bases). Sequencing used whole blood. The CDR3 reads CASSGPTSEQFF. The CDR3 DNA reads TGTGCCAGCAGTGGACCCACTAGTGAGCAGTTCTTC.